These 16 T cell receptor beta chains share one sample of origin, sequenced in a study of shared clonotypes between healthy human individuals. Some clones are missing from TCRdb's copy, which holds only in-frame ones; the method was immunoSEQ multiplex PCR. The table has about 2.3 million clones, 85% to 95% seen once. Sequencing was performed on naive CD4+ T cells from PBMCs. Subset here: CD45RA+ positively selected. The receptors stem from a man aged 18 to 30 in good health. Some clones in this sample may be carry-over from other donors' samples.

The chain carries TRBV30 and TRBJ2-5, with D uncertain. Judging by the DNA end, TRBJ2-7 fits better; the J call may be wrong. The CDR3 length is 12 residues. Germline V CDR1 and CDR2: GTSNPN, SVGIG (reference sequence). The CDR3 DNA is TGTGCCTGGAAACAGAACTCCTACGAGCAGTACTTC. Translating gives CAWKQNSYEQYF.

Here the CDR3 reads CASSDPRRYDRLNEQFF. CDR3 sequence (DNA): TGTGCCAGCAGTGATCCCCGGCGGTACGACAGGTTGAATGAGCAGTTCTTC. The chain carries TRBV6-4 and TRBJ2-1; the D gene is possibly TRBD1 (6 bases). V was trimmed by 3 bases and J by 7 bases, leaving 22 bases between them. The germline gives CDR1 MRHNA, CDR2 SNTAGT. This CDR3 has 17 residues.

In its sample, this clone was seen once. The chain combines TRBV18 with TRBJ2-2, with TRBD1 as a possible D gene (5 bases). Deletions cut 3 bases from V and 4 bases from J, with 6 bases between. From germline, CDR1 is KGHSH and CDR2 LQKENI. The CDR3 totals 13 residues. The CDR3 DNA is TGTGCCAGCTCACCCAGGGTCACCGGGGAGCTGTTTTTT. Its translation: CASSPRVTGELFF. The entire variable domain, with the rest obtained from reference TRBV18 and TRBJ2-2, is as follows: NAGVMQNPRHLVRRRGQEARLRCSPMKGHSHVYWYRQLPEEGLKFMVYLQKENIIDESGMPKERFSAEFPKEGPSILRIQQVVRGDSAAYFCASSPRVTGELFFGEGSRLTVL.

The gene calls are TRBV5-4 and TRBJ2-7; D is ambiguous. The CDR3 runs to 12 residues. CDR1 is SGHNT, CDR2 YYREEE, per germline (reference sequence). The V end lost 3 bases, the J end lost 4 bases, and 8 bases lay between the germline ends. The chain's CDR3 is CASSSSAYEQYF. DNA for the CDR3: TGTGCCAGCAGCTCCTCTGCTTACGAGCAGTACTTC.

The chain couples TRBV14 to TRBJ1-1; 7 bases map to TRBD1. Germline V CDR1 and CDR2: SGHDN, FVKESK. This CDR3 has 16 residues. Trimming removed 4 bases from V and 6 bases from J; junction bases left unmatched: 14. The CDR3 DNA is TGTGCCAGCAGCCGGACAAGGGCAGGGGGAAGGGCTGAAGCTTTCTTT. Translating gives CASSRTRAGGRAEAFF.

The V and J genes are TRBV4-1 and TRBJ2-5; no definite D call. Trimming removed 1 base from V and 3 bases from J, with 12 bases in between. Germline values: CDR1 MGHRA, CDR2 YSYEKL. The CDR3 covers 15 residues. CDR3 DNA sequence: TGCGCCAGCAGCCAAGTGGATCCCCCGAAAGAGACCCAGTACTTC. Its translation is CASSQVDPPKETQYF.

This rearrangement joins TRBV28 to TRBJ2-2; D tentatively fits TRBD1 or TRBD2 (5 bases each). The CDR3 runs to 15 residues. V was clipped by 8 bases and J by 2 bases, with 15 bases between them. The germline V gene encodes CDR1 MDHEN and CDR2 SYDVKM. CDR3 in amino acids: CASALGTHNTGELFF. In DNA form, the CDR3 reads TGTGCCAGCGCCCTCGGGACCCATAACACCGGGGAGCTGTTTTTT.

This sequence joins TRBV9 and TRBJ2-7; 15 bases are shared with TRBD2. Germline V gene sequence: CDR1 SGDLS, CDR2 YYNGEE. The CDR3 contains 17 residues. V lost 4 bases and J lost 1; bases outside the gene matches: 6. The CDR3 sequence is CASSRTSGRAGSYEQYF. CDR3 nucleotides: TGTGCCAGCAGCCGGACTAGCGGGAGGGCCGGGTCCTACGAGCAGTACTTC.

The gene calls are TRBV7-3 and TRBJ2-1; possible D gene TRBD2, 5 bases. Trimming left V 1 base short and J 6 bases short, with 16 bases between. Germline-derived CDR1 and CDR2 are SGHTA and FQGTGA. CDR3 size: 16 residues. The CDR3 spells CASSLSFGRGFNEQFF. DNA of the CDR3: TGTGCCAGCAGCTTAAGCTTCGGACGGGGTTTCAATGAGCAGTTCTTC.

This chain connects TRBV5-5 to TRBJ2-5; a weak D match, TRBD2 (7 bases). CDR3 length equals 14 residues. V was shortened by 2 bases and J by 3 bases, with 11 bases between the two germline ends. Germline CDR1 is SGHKS and CDR2 is YYEKEE (reference sequence). This CDR3 reads CASSFGGAEETQYF. The DNA of the CDR3 is TGTGCCAGCAGCTTTGGGGGGGCCGAAGAGACCCAGTACTTC.

The chain uses TRBV5-1 and TRBJ2-3; 8 bases agree with TRBD1. CDR1 is SGHRS and CDR2 is YFSETQ in the germline V gene. V was clipped by 3 bases and J by 4 bases; unmatched bases: 7. This CDR3 comprises 15 residues. This CDR3 reads CASSYPRQGSDTQYF. The CDR3 nucleotides are TGCGCCAGCAGCTACCCGAGACAGGGGTCAGATACGCAGTATTTT.

This clone showed up just a few times. The chain combines TRBV29-1 with TRBJ1-4, with D uncertain. The CDR3 length is 11 residues. Trimming removed 6 bases from V and 7 bases from J, with 9 bases in between. Germline V CDR1 and CDR2: SQVTM, ANQGSEA. CDR3 in amino acids: CSVQRGEKLFF. The CDR3 bases are TGCAGCGTACAGAGAGGTGAAAAACTGTTTTTT.

The CDR3 region is CAWSVAQHNEQYF. The DNA of the CDR3 is TGTGCCTGGAGTGTAGCACAGCACAACGAGCAGTACTTC. This chain joins TRBV30 and TRBJ2-7; the D is unclear. There are 13 residues in the CDR3. Trimming pared 0 bases from V and 5 bases from J, leaving 11 bases between. CDR1 and CDR2 from the germline V gene are GTSNPN and SVGIG (reference sequence).

The gene calls are TRBV5-1 and TRBJ2-3; D may correspond to TRBD1 or TRBD2 (5 bases each). The germline CDR1 and CDR2 sequences are SGHRS and YFSETQ. With 5 bases removed from V and 7 bases from J, the gap between germline ends came to 17 bases. This CDR3 is 14 amino acids long. The CDR3 DNA reads as TGCGCCAGCAGGGACTCCAAGGGGCTGTATACGCAGTATTTT. Its protein product is CASRDSKGLYTQYF.

This clone turned up a few times. The chain has TRBV27 and TRBJ1-1; D gene uncertain. Germline assignment: CDR1 MNHEY and CDR2 SMNVEV (reference sequence). V lost 6 bases and J 3 bases, leaving 14 bases between the germline ends. The CDR3 consists of 14 residues. The CDR3 DNA reads as TGTGCCAGCAGACGTCACCGGGCAGACACTGAAGCTTTCTTT. Amino acid sequence: CASRRHRADTEAFF.

With respect to this clone: Other DNA sequences in this specimen translate into the identical CDR3. This chain joins TRBV5-1 and TRBJ2-1, with D hard to call. Germline loops: CDR1 SGHRS, CDR2 YFSETQ. The V end was cut by 2 bases, the J end by 6 bases, with 6 bases between. The CDR3 is made up of 12 amino acids. CDR3 loop: CASSFPGNEQFF. Here the CDR3 DNA reads TGCGCCAGCAGCTTTCCAGGCAATGAGCAGTTCTTC.